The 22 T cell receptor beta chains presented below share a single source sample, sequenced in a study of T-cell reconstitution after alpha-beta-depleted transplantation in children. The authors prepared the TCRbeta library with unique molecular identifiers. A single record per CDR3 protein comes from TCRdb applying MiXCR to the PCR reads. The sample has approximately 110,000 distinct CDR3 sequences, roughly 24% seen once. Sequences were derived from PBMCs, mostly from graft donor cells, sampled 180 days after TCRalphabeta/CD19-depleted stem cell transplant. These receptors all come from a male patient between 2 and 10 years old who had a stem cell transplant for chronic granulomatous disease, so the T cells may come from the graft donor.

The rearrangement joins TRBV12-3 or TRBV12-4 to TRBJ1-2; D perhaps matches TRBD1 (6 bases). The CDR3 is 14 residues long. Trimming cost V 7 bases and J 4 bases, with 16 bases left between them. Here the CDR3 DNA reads TGTGCCAGCACTACTCAGGGGACGAGCTATGGCTACACCTTC. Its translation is CASTTQGTSYGYTF.

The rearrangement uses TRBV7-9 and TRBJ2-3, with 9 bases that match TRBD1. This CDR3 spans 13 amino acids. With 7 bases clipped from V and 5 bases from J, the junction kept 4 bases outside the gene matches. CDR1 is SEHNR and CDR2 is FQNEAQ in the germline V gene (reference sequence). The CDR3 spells CASKRQGVDTQYF. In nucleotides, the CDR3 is TGTGCCAGCAAACGACAGGGGGTAGATACGCAGTATTTT. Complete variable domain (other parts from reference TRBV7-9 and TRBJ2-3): DTGVSQNPRHKITKRGQNVTFRCDPISEHNRLYWYRQTLGQGPEFLTYFQNEAQLEKSRLLSDRFSAERPKGSFSTLEIQRTEQGDSAMYLCASKRQGVDTQYFGPGTRLTVL.

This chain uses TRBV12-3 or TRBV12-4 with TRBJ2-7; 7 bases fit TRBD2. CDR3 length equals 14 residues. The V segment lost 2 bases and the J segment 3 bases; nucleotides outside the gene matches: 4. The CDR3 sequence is CASSLRTRGYEQYF. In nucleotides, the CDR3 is TGTGCCAGCAGTTTAAGGACTAGGGGCTACGAGCAGTACTTC.

The chain's CDR3 is CASSQDGLSLNTGELFF. In nucleotides, the CDR3 is TGTGCCAGCAGCCAAGATGGTCTGTCCCTGAACACCGGGGAGCTGTTTTTT. This rearrangement joins TRBV3-1 to TRBJ2-2; D remains ambiguous. The CDR3 is 17 amino acids. Germline loops: CDR1 LGHDT, CDR2 YNNKEL (reference sequence). The germline V and J ends were trimmed by 0 bases and 1 base, with 12 bases remaining between them.

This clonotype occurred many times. The CDR3 sequence is CSFGLAGIPGLMFYNEQFF. In DNA form, the CDR3 reads TGCAGCTTTGGACTAGCGGGAATACCGGGGCTTATGTTTTACAATGAGCAGTTCTTC. The chain uses TRBV29-1 and TRBJ2-1; 12 bases align to TRBD2. V dropped 8 bases and J dropped 4; count of bases not matched to a gene: 21. From germline, CDR1 is SQVTM and CDR2 ANQGSEA. This CDR3 has 19 residues.

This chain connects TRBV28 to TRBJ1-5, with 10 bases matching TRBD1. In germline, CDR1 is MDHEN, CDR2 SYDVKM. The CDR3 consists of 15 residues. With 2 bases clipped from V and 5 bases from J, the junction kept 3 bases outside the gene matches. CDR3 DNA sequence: TGTGCCAGCAGTTTAATGACAGGGGGCCATCAGCCCCAGCATTTT. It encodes CASSLMTGGHQPQHF. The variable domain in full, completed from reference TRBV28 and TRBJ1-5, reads DVKVTQSSRYLVKRTGEKVFLECVQDMDHENMFWYRQDPGLGLRLIYFSYDVKMKEKGDIPEGYSVSREKKERFSLILESASTNQTSMYLCASSLMTGGHQPQHFGDGTRLSIL.

The CDR3 protein is CSAEGQFGNTIYF. The CDR3 bases are TGCAGTGCTGAGGGACAGTTTGGAAACACCATATATTTT. The J gene is TRBJ1-3, the V gene TRBV20-1, with 7 bases fitting TRBD1. In germline, CDR1 is DFQATT, CDR2 SNEGSKA (reference sequence). This CDR3 has 13 amino acids. V trimming: 5 bases; J trimming: 3 bases; junction bases outside the gene matches: 4.

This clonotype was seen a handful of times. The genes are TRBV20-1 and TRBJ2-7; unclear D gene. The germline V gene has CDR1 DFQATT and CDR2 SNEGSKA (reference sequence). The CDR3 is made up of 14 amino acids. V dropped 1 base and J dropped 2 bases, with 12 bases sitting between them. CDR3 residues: CSARGELGPYEQYF. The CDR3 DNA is TGCAGTGCTAGAGGCGAGTTAGGCCCCTACGAGCAGTACTTC.

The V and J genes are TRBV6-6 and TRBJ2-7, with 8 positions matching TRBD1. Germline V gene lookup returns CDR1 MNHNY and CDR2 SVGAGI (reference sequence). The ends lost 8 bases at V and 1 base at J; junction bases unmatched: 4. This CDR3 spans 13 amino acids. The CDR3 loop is CASARTGSYEQYF. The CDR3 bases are TGTGCCAGCGCTAGGACAGGGTCCTACGAGCAGTACTTC.

This CDR3 is CASSFGSVGRQETQYF. In nucleotides, the CDR3 is TGTGCCAGCAGTTTCGGTTCGGTTGGGAGACAAGAGACCCAGTACTTC. V usage is TRBV12-3 or TRBV12-4 and J usage is TRBJ2-5; D may be TRBD2 (5 bases). The ends were cut back, 3 bases at V and 2 bases at J, with 16 bases in the middle. The CDR3 loop spans 16 amino acids.

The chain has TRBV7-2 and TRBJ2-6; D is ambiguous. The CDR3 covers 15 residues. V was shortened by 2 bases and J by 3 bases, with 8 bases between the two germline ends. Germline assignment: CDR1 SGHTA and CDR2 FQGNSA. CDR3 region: CASSLHFLGANVLTF. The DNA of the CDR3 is TGTGCCAGCAGCTTACATTTCCTTGGGGCCAACGTCCTGACTTTC.

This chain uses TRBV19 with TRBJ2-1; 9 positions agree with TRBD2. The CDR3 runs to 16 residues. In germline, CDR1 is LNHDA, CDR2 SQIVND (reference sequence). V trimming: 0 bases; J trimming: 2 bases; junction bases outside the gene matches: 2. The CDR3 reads CASSIEASGTYNEQFF. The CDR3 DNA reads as TGTGCCAGTAGTATAGAGGCTAGCGGGACCTACAATGAGCAGTTCTTC.

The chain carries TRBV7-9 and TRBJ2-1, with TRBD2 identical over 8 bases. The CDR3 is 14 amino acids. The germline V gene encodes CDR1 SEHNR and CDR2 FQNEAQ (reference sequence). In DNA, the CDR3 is TGTGCGGGGCGGGAGGCCGGCCTTTACAATGAGCAGTTCTTC. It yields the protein CAGREAGLYNEQFF.

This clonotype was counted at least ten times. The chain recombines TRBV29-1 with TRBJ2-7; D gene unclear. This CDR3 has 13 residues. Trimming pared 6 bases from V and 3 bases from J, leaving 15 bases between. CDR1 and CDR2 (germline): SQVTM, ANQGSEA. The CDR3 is CSVPGPGDYEQYF. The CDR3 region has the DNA TGCAGCGTCCCGGGTCCAGGCGACTACGAGCAGTACTTC.

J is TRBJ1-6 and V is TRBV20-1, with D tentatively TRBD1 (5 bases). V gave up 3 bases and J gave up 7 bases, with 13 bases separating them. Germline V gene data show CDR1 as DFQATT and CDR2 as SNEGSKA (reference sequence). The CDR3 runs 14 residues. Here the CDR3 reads CSASEGTKNSPLHF. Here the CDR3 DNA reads TGCAGTGCTAGCGAGGGGACGAAGAATTCACCCCTCCACTTT.

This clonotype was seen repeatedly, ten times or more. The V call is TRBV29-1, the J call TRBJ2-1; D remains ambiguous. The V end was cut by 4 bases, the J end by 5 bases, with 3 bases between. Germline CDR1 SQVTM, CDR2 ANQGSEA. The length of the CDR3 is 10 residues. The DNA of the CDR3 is TGCAGCGTTGCTAACAATGAGCAGTTCTTC. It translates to CSVANNEQFF.

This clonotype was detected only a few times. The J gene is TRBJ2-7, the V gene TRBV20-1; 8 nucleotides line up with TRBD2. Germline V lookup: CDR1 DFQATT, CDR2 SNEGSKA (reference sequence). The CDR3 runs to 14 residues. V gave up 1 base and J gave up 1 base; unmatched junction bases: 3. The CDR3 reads CSARVSGKSYEQYF. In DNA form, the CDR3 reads TGCAGTGCTAGAGTTAGCGGGAAGTCCTACGAGCAGTACTTC.

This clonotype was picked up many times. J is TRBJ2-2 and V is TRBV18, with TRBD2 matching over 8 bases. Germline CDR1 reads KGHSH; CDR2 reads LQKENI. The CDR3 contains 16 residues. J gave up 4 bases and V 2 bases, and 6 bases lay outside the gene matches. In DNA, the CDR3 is TGTGCCAGCTCACCAACCTCGACTAGCGCCACCGGGGAGCTGTTTTTT. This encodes CASSPTSTSATGELFF. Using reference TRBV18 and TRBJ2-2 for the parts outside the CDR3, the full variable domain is NAGVMQNPRHLVRRRGQEARLRCSPMKGHSHVYWYRQLPEEGLKFMVYLQKENIIDESGMPKERFSAEFPKEGPSILRIQQVVRGDSAAYFCASSPTSTSATGELFFGEGSRLTVL.

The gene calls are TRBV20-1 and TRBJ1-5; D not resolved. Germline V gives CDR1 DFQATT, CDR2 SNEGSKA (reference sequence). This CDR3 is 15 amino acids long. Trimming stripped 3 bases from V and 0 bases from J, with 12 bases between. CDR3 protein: CSASPTEYSNQPQHF. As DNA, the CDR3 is TGCAGTGCTAGTCCTACAGAATATAGCAATCAGCCCCAGCATTTT.

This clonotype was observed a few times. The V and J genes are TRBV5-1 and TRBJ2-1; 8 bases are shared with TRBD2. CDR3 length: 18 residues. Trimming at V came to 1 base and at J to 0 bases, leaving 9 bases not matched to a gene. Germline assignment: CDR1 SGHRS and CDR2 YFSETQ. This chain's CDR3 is CASSLPAGAGSSYNEQFF. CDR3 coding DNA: TGCGCCAGCAGCTTGCCAGCGGGAGCGGGTTCCTCCTACAATGAGCAGTTCTTC.

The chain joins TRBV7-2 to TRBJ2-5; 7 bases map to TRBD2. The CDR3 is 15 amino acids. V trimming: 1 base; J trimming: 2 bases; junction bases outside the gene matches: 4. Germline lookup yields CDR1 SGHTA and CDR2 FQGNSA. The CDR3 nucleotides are TGTGCCAGCAGCTTAGGGGGACTATCACAAGAGACCCAGTACTTC. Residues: CASSLGGLSQETQYF.

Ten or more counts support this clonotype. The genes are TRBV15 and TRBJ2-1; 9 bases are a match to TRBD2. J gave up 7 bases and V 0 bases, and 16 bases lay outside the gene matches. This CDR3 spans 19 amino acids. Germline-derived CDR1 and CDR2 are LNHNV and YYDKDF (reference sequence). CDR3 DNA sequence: TGTGCCACCAGCAGAGATGCGGCTAGCGGGGTTTCGCGCGCAAATGAGCAGTTCTTC. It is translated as CATSRDAASGVSRANEQFF.